What follows are 18 T cell receptor beta chains derived from one specimen sequenced in a study of T-cell memory formation after mild COVID-19. Each CDR3 protein is one row after TCRdb ran MiXCR on the 5' RACE reads. The sample includes some 450,000 distinct CDR3 sequences, 15% to 25% of them seen just once. The sequenced material came from PBMCs or a T cell subset sorted from them (not recorded which). The receptors come from an adult woman who had mild COVID-19 (a few samples of this study predate the infection). Cell type and time point are not known.

This clonotype has more than one count but fewer than ten. This chain uses TRBV20-1 with TRBJ2-3; no clear D. V lost 2 bases and J 4 bases, leaving 7 bases between the germline ends. The length of the CDR3 is 12 residues. Germline V gives CDR1 DFQATT, CDR2 SNEGSKA (reference sequence). The CDR3 nucleotides are TGCAGTGCTAGAACACGGTCAGATACGCAGTATTTT. This sequence encodes CSARTRSDTQYF.

V gene TRBV20-1 combines with J gene TRBJ2-7; 10 bases line up with TRBD2. The length of the CDR3 is 15 residues. V dropped 3 bases and J dropped 4; count of bases not matched to a gene: 9. Germline assignment: CDR1 DFQATT and CDR2 SNEGSKA (reference sequence). CDR3 sequence reads: CSASTSRAGGYEQYF. CDR3 DNA sequence: TGCAGTGCTAGCACCAGCCGAGCGGGAGGGTACGAGCAGTACTTC.

This rearrangement joins TRBV5-5 to TRBJ1-2; D unresolved. Per the germline V gene, CDR1 is SGHKS and CDR2 is YYEKEE (reference sequence). Deletions cut 2 bases from V and 0 bases from J, with 8 bases between. The CDR3 totals 14 residues. The CDR3 here is CASSLLGTNYGYTF. The CDR3 DNA reads TGTGCCAGCAGCTTACTCGGGACTAACTATGGCTACACCTTC.

The chain couples TRBV6-6 to TRBJ2-7; TRBD1 might be the D (6 bases). Germline V CDR1 and CDR2: MNHNY, SVGAGI (reference sequence). The CDR3 loop spans 15 amino acids. V lost 5 bases, J lost 5 bases, and 19 bases lay in between. The chain's CDR3 is CASSGPYRARDEQYF. The CDR3 nucleotides are TGTGCCAGCAGTGGACCGTACAGGGCGAGGGACGAGCAGTACTTC.

This clonotype has only a few counts. The genes are TRBV5-4 and TRBJ2-7, with 12 bases matching TRBD1. The CDR3 consists of 15 residues. Germline V gene lookup returns CDR1 SGHNT and CDR2 YYREEE (reference sequence). With V trimmed by 1 base and J by 5 bases, 4 bases remained unmatched. The CDR3 DNA sequence: TGTGCCAGCAGCTTGCGAGGGACAGGGGGCAACGAGCAGTACTTC. It is translated as CASSLRGTGGNEQYF.

This chain joins TRBV12-3 or TRBV12-4 and TRBJ2-3; D is undetermined. Between the trimmed V and J ends, which lost 6 bases and 0 bases, there was a span of 13 bases. This CDR3 comprises 15 residues. The CDR3 loop reads CASRFRETSTDTQYF. CDR3 coding DNA: TGTGCCAGCAGGTTTAGGGAAACTAGCACAGATACGCAGTATTTT.

This clonotype has a handful of counts. The chain combines TRBV12-3 or TRBV12-4 with TRBJ2-7; 12 nucleotides agree with TRBD2. V dropped 6 bases and J dropped 5; count of bases not matched to a gene: 2. This CDR3 has 13 amino acids. CDR3 nucleotides: TGTGCCAGCAGGGGACTAGCGGGCCACGAGCAGTACTTC. Encoded protein: CASRGLAGHEQYF.

The V call is TRBV5-5, the J call TRBJ2-5; 8 nucleotides agree with TRBD2. The CDR3 length is 12 residues. The germline CDR1 and CDR2 sequences are SGHKS and YYEKEE (reference sequence). Written as DNA, the CDR3 is TGTGGTAGCGGGATGTACCAAGAGACCCAGTACTTC. It encodes CGSGMYQETQYF. Looking up the rest from reference TRBV5-5 and TRBJ2-5 gives the full variable domain: DAGVTQSPTHLIKTRGQQVTLRCSPISGHKSVSWYQQVLGQGPQFIFQYYEKEERGRGNFPDRFSARQFPNYSSELNVNALLLGDSALYLCGSGMYQETQYFGPGTRLLVL.

This clonotype has only a few counts. The gene calls are TRBV29-1 and TRBJ1-5; 10 nucleotides agree with TRBD1. With 3 bases clipped from V and 0 bases from J, the junction kept 14 bases outside the gene matches. The CDR3 totals 19 residues. Germline V lookup: CDR1 SQVTM, CDR2 ANQGSEA. The CDR3 bases are TGCAGCGTTGAGGGGGGACAGGGGATGGACTCTGATAGCAATCAGCCCCAGCATTTT. Translating it yields CSVEGGQGMDSDSNQPQHF.

This clonotype occurred a few times. This chain connects TRBV7-9 to TRBJ1-2; tentatively, D is TRBD1 (6 bases). This CDR3 is built from 12 residues. Germline-derived CDR1 and CDR2 are SEHNR and FQNEAQ (reference sequence). Trimming stripped 3 bases from V and 6 bases from J, with 8 bases between. CDR3 in amino acids: CASSFRGNGYTF. The DNA for the CDR3 is TGTGCCAGCAGCTTCAGGGGTAATGGCTACACCTTC.

There are a few counts of this clonotype. The rearrangement joins TRBV7-8 to TRBJ1-3; D not resolved. CDR1 and CDR2 from the germline V gene are SGHVS and FQNEAQ. The CDR3 totals 14 residues. V was clipped by 6 bases and J by 2 bases, with 11 bases between them. The DNA of the CDR3 is TGTGCCAGCAGGGGTCTCGAGGCTGGAAACACCATATATTTT. Its protein product is CASRGLEAGNTIYF.

This clonotype has a handful of counts. The chain uses TRBV7-2 and TRBJ2-1; the match to TRBD2 covers 9 bases. CDR1 and CDR2 from the germline V gene are SGHTA and FQGNSA. V shed 2 bases and J 15 bases; nucleotides not matched to a gene: 5. The length of the CDR3 is 12 residues. CDR3 coding DNA: TGTGCCAGCAGCTTAAGCAGTAGCGGGGGGTTCTTC. It translates to CASSLSSSGGFF.

The chain joins TRBV7-9 to TRBJ1-1; D ambiguous. The V end lost 1 base, the J end lost 0 bases, and 6 bases lay between the germline ends. Germline CDR1 is SEHNR and CDR2 is FQNEAQ (reference sequence). This CDR3 spans 14 amino acids. CDR3 loop: CASSLVTLNTEAFF. Here the CDR3 DNA reads TGTGCCAGCAGCTTAGTTACGCTGAACACTGAAGCTTTCTTT.

This clonotype was seen a handful of times. The chain has TRBV12-3 or TRBV12-4 and TRBJ1-1, with 8 nucleotides matching TRBD1. The ends lost 8 bases at V and 5 bases at J; junction bases unmatched: 10. The CDR3 spans 14 residues. The CDR3 protein is CASGSQGARTEAFF. The CDR3 coding sequence is TGTGCCAGCGGCTCGCAGGGGGCCCGGACTGAAGCTTTCTTT.

The chain recombines TRBV12-3 or TRBV12-4 with TRBJ2-3, with 8 positions matching TRBD2. V dropped 6 bases and J dropped 4; count of bases not matched to a gene: 6. This CDR3 has 14 residues. CDR3 DNA: TGTGCCAGCAGCCCGGGACTAGAGCCAGATACGCAGTATTTT. Translating it yields CASSPGLEPDTQYF.

This clonotype was recorded a few times. The chain has TRBV7-9 and TRBJ1-1; D gene uncertain. CDR1 and CDR2 (germline): SEHNR, FQNEAQ (reference sequence). The CDR3 length is 13 residues. Trimming took off 0 bases at V and 6 bases at J, with 8 bases between the two ends. CDR3 DNA: TGTGCCAGCAGCTTAGCCTCGACTTCTGAAGCTTTCTTT. It codes for CASSLASTSEAFF.

The CDR3 sequence: CASSKGLDTDTQYF. The CDR3 nucleotides read TGTGCCAGCAGCAAGGGACTAGACACAGATACGCAGTATTTT. The gene calls are TRBV5-5 and TRBJ2-3; 8 bases align to TRBD2. Trimming took 4 bases from V and 2 from J; bases not matched to a gene: 3. This CDR3 comprises 14 residues. Germline CDR1 and CDR2: SGHKS and YYEKEE (reference sequence).

The rearrangement uses TRBV11-2 and TRBJ2-1; 9 bases line up with TRBD2. Germline V gene data show CDR1 as SGHAT and CDR2 as FQNNGV. Trimming at V came to 5 bases and at J to 9 bases, leaving 8 bases not matched to a gene. The CDR3 loop spans 14 amino acids. DNA of the CDR3: TGTGCCAGCAGCCACCCCGGGACTAGCACTGAGCAGTTCTTC. This encodes CASSHPGTSTEQFF.